The entry below describes one TCR beta chain. The data were taken from a study of blood T cell repertoires in COVID-19. Looking at the study overall: Acute and convalescent COVID-19 samples came from the United States, Italy and Spain. Sources were T cells, B-cell-depleted T cells, or PBMCs; the material itself was cDNA or gDNA.

As processed by the authors: Using reference gene primer amplification, nucleated cell counts were estimated. Libraries were prepared by immunoSEQ multiplex PCR; TCRdb keeps only in-frame clonotypes and omits some of them. The V and J calls and clone size are taken from that table; D and trimming were inferred from the DNA. There are tens of thousands of clones in the sample; around four fifths occur only once, and over 40% lies in the top ten. Germline loops: CDR1 SGHTA, CDR2 FQGNSA. The V and J ends lost 11 bases and 4 bases, in that order; junction bases with no gene match: 8. This CDR3 comprises 13 residues.

The sample consisted of peripheral blood. The chain employs TRBV7-2 and TRBJ2-5; 9 positions agree with TRBD1. The source of this sequence is a human donor in a cohort sampled during active COVID-19. The CDR3 nucleotides read TGTGCCGGGGGACAGGGAGTCGGAGAGACCCAGTACTTC. It is translated as CAGGQGVGETQYF.